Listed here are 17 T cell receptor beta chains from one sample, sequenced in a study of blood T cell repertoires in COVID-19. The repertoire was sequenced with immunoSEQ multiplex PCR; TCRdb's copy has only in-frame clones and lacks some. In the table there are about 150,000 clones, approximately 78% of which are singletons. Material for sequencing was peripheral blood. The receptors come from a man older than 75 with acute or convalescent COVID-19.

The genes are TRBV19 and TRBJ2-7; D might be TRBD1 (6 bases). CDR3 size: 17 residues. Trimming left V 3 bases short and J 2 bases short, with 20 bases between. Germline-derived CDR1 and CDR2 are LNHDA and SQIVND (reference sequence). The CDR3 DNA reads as TGTGCCAGTAGTATGGGGGTGGGGGACATGAAAACCTACGAGCAGTACTTC. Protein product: CASSMGVGDMKTYEQYF.

CDR3: CASRGVDGYTF. As DNA, the CDR3 is TGTGCCAGCAGGGGAGTGGACGGCTACACCTTC. V usage is TRBV28 and J usage is TRBJ1-2; D ambiguous. Per the germline V gene, CDR1 is MDHEN and CDR2 is SYDVKM. The CDR3 has 11 residues. The V and J ends lost 6 bases and 8 bases respectively, with 10 bases between them.

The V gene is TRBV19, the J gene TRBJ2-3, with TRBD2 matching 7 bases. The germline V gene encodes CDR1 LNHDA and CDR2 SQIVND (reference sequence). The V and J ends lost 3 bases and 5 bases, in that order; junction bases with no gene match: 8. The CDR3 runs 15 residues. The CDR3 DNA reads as TGTGCCAGTAGTATTGGGGGGGTGCTGCGAGATACGCAGTATTTT. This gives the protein CASSIGGVLRDTQYF.

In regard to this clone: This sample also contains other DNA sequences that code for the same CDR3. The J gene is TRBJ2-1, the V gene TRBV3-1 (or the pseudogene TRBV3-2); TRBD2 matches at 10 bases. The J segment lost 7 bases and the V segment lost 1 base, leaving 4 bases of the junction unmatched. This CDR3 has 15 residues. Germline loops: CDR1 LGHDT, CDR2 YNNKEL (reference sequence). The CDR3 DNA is TGTGCCAGCAGCCAAGCCAGCGGGGGGGGGAATGAGCAGTTCTTC. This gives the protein CASSQASGGGNEQFF.

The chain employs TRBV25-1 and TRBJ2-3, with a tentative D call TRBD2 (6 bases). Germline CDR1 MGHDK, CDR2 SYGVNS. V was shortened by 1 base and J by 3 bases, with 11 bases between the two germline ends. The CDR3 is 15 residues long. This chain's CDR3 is CASSEWGVGTDTQYF. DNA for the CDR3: TGTGCCAGCAGTGAATGGGGGGTAGGAACAGATACGCAGTATTTT.

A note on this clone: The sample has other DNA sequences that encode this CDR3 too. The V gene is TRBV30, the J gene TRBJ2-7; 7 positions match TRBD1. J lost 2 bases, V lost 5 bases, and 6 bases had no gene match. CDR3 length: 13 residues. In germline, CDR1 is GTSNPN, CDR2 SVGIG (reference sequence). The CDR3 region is CAWSRDRPYEQYF. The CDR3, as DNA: TGTGCCTGGTCCCGGGACAGACCCTACGAGCAGTACTTC.

The CDR3 DNA follows: TGTGCCAGCAGCTTAGCAGCGGGGGGCGTTTCTAGCACAGATACGCAGTATTTT. The encoded protein is CASSLAAGGVSSTDTQYF. The chain employs TRBV11-2 and TRBJ2-3; 9 bases fit TRBD2. Looked up from germline, CDR1 is SGHAT and CDR2 is FQNNGV. This CDR3 spans 18 amino acids. V lost 1 base and J lost 0; bases outside the gene matches: 8.

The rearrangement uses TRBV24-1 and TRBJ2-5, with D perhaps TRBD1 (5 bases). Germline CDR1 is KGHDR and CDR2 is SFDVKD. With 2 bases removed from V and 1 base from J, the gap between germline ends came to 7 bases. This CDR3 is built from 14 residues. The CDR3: CATSDWGSQETQYF. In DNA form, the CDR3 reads TGTGCCACCAGTGATTGGGGCAGCCAAGAGACCCAGTACTTC.

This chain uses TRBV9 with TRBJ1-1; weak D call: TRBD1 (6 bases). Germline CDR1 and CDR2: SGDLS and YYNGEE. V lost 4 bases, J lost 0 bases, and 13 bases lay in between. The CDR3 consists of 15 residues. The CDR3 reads CASSPTGQLNTEAFF. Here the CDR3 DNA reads TGTGCCAGCAGCCCAACGGGACAACTGAACACTGAAGCTTTCTTT.

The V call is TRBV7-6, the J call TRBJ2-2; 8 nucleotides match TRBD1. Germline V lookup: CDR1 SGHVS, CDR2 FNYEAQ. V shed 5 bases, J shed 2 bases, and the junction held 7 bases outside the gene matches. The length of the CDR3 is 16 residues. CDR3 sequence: CASSERTGLNTGELFF. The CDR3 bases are TGTGCCAGCAGCGAGCGGACAGGGTTAAACACCGGGGAGCTGTTTTTT.

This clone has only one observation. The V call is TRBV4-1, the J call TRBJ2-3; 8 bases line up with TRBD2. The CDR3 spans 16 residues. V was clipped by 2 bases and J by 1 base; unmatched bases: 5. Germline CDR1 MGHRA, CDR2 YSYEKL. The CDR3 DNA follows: TGCGCCAGCAGCCAATTTGCTAGCGGGCGCACAGATACGCAGTATTTT. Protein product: CASSQFASGRTDTQYF.

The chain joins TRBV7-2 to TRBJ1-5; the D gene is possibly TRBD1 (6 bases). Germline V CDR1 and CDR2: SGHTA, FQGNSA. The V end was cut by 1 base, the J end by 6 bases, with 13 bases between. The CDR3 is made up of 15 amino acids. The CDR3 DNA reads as TGTGCCAGCAGCTTAGACAGGGCGAGTGGTCAGCCCCAGCATTTT. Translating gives CASSLDRASGQPQHF. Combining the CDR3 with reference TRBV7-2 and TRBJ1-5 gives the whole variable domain GAGVSQSPSNKVTEKGKDVELRCDPISGHTALYWYRQSLGQGLEFLIYFQGNSAPDKSGLPSDRFSAERTGGSVSTLTIQRTQQEDSAVYLCASSLDRASGQPQHFGDGTRLSIL.

The CDR3 coding sequence is TGTGCCAGCAGTTACACCGGGACAGGGTCGAGCGGCTACACCTTC. It is translated as CASSYTGTGSSGYTF. V gene TRBV6-5 combines with J gene TRBJ1-2; 9 positions match TRBD1. The J segment lost 8 bases and the V segment lost 2 bases, leaving 9 bases of the junction unmatched. Germline assignment: CDR1 MNHEY and CDR2 SVGAGI. The CDR3 contains 15 residues.

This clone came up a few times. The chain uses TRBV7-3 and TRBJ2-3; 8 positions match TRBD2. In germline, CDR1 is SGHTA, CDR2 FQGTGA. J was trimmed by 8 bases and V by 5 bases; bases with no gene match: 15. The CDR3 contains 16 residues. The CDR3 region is CASSPLAGGREGTQYF. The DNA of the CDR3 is TGTGCCAGCAGCCCCCTTGCGGGGGGACGGGAAGGTACGCAGTATTTT.

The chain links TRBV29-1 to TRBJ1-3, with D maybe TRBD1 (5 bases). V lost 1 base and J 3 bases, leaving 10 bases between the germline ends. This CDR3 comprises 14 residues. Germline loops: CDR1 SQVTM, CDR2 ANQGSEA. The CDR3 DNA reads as TGCAGCGTTGAAGTCGGGACTGATGGAAACACCATATATTTT. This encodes CSVEVGTDGNTIYF.

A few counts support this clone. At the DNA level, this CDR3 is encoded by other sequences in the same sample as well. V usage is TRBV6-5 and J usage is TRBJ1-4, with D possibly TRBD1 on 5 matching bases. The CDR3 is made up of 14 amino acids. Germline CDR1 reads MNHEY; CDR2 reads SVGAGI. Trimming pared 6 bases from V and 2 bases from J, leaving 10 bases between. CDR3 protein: CASSPTDTNEKLFF. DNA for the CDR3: TGTGCCAGCAGCCCGACAGATACTAATGAAAAACTGTTTTTT.

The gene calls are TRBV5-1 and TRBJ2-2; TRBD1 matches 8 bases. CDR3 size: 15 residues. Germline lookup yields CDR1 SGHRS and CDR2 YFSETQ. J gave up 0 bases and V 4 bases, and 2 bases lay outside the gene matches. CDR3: CASSPTGANTGELFF. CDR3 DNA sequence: TGCGCCAGCAGCCCGACAGGGGCGAACACCGGGGAGCTGTTTTTT. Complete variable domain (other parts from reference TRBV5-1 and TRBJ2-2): KAGVTQTPRYLIKTRGQQVTLSCSPISGHRSVSWYQQTPGQGLQFLFEYFSETQRNKGNFPGRFSGRQFSNSRSEMNVSTLELGDSALYLCASSPTGANTGELFFGEGSRLTVL.